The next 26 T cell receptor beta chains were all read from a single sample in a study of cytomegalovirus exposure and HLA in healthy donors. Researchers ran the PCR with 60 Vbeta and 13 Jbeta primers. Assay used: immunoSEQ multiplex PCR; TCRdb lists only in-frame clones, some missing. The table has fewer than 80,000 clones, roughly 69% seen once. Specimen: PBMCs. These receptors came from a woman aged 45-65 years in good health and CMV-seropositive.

CDR3 nucleotide sequence: TGTGCCAGCCTAGACAAGACAGGGGGCTTCACCGGGGAGCTGTTTTTT. This encodes CASLDKTGGFTGELFF. The V gene is TRBV2, the J gene TRBJ2-2; 10 bases match TRBD1. V trimming: 8 bases; J trimming: 4 bases; junction bases outside the gene matches: 10. CDR3 length: 16 amino acids. CDR1 and CDR2 from the germline V gene are SNHLY and FYNNEI.

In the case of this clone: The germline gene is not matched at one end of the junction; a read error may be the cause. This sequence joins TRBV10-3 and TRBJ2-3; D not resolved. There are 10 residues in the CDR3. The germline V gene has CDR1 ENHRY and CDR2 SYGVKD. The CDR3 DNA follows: TGTGCCATCAGTGAGGAGACTCTCACTTTT. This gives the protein CAISEETLTF.

The CDR3 region has the DNA TGTGCCAGCAGCCCAGGCTACACTGAAGCTTTCTTT. As protein: CASSPGYTEAFF. The chain uses TRBV11-2 and TRBJ1-1; D gene uncertain. The CDR3 is made up of 12 amino acids. CDR1 SGHAT and CDR2 FQNNGV come from the germline V gene. V was cut by 5 bases and J by 3 bases, with 7 bases left in between.

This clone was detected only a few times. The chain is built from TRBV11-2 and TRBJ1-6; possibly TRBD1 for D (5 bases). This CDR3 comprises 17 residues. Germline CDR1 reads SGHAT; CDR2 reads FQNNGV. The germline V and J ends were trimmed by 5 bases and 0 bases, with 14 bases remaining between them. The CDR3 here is CASSQGLGISYNSPLHF. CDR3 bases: TGTGCCAGCAGCCAGGGTTTGGGGATCTCCTATAATTCACCCCTCCACTTT.

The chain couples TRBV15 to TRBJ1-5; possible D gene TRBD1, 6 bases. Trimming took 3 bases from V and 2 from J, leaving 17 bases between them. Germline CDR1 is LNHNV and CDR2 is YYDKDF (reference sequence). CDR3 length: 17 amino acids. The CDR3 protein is CATSSNLRQAGNQPQHF. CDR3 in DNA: TGTGCCACCAGCAGCAACCTGAGACAGGCTGGCAATCAGCCCCAGCATTTT.

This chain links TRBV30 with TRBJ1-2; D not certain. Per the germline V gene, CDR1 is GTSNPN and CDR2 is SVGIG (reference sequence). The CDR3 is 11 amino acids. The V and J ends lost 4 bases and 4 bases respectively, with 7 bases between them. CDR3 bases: TGTGCCTGGACACGGAGCTATGGCTACACCTTC. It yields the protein CAWTRSYGYTF. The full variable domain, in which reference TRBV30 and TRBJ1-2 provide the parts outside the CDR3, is SQTIHQWPATLVQPVGSPLSLECTVEGTSNPNLYWYRQAAGRGLQLLFYSVGIGQISSEVPQNLSASRPQDRQFILSSKKLLLSDSGFYLCAWTRSYGYTFGSGTRLTVV.

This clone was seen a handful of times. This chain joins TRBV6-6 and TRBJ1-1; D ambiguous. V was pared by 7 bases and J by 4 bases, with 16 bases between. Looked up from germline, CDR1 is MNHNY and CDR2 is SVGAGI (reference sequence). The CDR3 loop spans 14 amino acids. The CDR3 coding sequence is TGTGCCAGCACTGGGTACGAAGCGGGCACTGAAGCTTTCTTT. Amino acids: CASTGYEAGTEAFF.

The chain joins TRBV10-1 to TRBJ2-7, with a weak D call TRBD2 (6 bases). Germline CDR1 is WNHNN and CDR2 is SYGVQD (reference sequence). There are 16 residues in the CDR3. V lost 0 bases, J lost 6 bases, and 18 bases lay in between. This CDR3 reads CASSESRPLLGGEQYF. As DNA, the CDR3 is TGCGCCAGCAGTGAGTCCCGGCCCCTTCTGGGAGGCGAGCAGTACTTC.

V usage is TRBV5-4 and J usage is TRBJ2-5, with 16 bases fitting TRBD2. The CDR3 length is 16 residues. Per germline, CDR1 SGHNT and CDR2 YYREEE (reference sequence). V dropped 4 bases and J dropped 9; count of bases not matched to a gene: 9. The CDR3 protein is CASSPGTSGGAEAQYF. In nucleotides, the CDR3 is TGTGCCAGCAGCCCGGGGACTAGCGGGGGGGCGGAGGCCCAGTACTTC.

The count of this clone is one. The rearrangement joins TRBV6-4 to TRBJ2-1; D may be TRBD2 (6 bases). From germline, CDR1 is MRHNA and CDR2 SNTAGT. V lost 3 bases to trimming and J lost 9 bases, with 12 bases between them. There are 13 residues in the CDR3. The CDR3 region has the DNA TGTGCCAGCAGTGATGGGGAGCGGGTTGAGCAGTTCTTC. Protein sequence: CASSDGERVEQFF.

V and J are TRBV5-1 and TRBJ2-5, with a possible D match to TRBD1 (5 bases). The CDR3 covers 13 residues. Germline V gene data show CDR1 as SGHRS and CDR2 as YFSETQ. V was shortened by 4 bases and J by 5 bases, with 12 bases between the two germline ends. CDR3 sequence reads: CASSNRQTETQYF. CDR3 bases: TGCGCCAGCAGCAACCGACAGACCGAGACCCAGTACTTC.

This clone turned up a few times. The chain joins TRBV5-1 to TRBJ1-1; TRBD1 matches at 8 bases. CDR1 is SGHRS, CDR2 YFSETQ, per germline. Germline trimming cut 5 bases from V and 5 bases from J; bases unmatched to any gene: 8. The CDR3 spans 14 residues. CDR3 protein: CASRQGQDGTEAFF. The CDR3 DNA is TGCGCCAGCAGACAGGGACAGGATGGGACTGAAGCTTTCTTT.

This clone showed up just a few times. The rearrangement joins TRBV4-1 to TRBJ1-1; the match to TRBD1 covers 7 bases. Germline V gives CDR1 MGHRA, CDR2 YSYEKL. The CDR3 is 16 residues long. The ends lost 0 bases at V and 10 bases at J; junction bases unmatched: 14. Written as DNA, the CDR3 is TGCGCCAGCAGCCAAGATTCGACAGGGTCTTTTAGCGGAGCTTTCTTT. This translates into CASSQDSTGSFSGAFF.

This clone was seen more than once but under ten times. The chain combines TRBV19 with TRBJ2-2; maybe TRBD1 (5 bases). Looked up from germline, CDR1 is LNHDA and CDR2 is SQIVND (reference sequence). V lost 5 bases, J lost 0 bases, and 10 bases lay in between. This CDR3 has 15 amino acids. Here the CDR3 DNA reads TGTGCCAGTAGTCCATCGACAGCGAACACCGGGGAGCTGTTTTTT. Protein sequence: CASSPSTANTGELFF.

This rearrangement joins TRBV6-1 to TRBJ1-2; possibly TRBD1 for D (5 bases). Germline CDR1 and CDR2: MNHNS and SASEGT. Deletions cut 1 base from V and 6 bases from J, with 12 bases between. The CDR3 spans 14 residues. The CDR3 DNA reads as TGTGCCAGCAGTGAAGTCACCCGGGGGGATGGCTACACCTTC. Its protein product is CASSEVTRGDGYTF.

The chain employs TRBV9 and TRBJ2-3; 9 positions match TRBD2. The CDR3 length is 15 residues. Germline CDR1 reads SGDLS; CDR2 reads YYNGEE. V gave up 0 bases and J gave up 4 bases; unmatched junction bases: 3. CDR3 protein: CASSVGAGGSDTQYF. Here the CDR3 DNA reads TGTGCCAGCAGCGTAGGGGCGGGAGGGTCAGATACGCAGTATTTT.

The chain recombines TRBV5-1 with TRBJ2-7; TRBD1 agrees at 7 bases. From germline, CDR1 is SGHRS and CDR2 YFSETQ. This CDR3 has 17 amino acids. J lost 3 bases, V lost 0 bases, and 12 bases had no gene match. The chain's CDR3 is CASSLAGETGSFYEQYF. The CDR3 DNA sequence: TGCGCCAGCAGCTTGGCTGGGGAGACAGGGTCTTTCTACGAGCAGTACTTC.

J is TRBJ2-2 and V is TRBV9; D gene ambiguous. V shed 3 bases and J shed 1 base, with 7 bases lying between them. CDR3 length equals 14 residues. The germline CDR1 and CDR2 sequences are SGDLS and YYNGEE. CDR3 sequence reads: CASSAPENTGELFF. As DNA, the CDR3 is TGTGCCAGCAGCGCCCCAGAGAACACCGGGGAGCTGTTTTTT. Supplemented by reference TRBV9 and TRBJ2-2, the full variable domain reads DSGVTQTPKHLITATGQRVTLRCSPRSGDLSVYWYQQSLDQGLQFLIQYYNGEERAKGNILERFSAQQFPDLHSELNLSSLELGDSALYFCASSAPENTGELFFGEGSRLTVL.

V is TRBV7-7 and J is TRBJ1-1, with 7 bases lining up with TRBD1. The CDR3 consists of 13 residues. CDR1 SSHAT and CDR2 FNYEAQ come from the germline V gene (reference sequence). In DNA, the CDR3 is TGTGCTAGCGCCGACTTGACAGGGAAAGAAGCTTTCTTT. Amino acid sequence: CASADLTGKEAFF. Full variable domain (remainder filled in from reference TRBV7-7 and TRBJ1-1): GAGVSQSPRYKVTKRGQDVTLRCDPISSHATLYWYQQALGQGPEFLTYFNYEAQPDKSGLPSDRFSAERPEGSISTLTIQRTEQRDSAMYRCASADLTGKEAFFGQGTRLTVV.

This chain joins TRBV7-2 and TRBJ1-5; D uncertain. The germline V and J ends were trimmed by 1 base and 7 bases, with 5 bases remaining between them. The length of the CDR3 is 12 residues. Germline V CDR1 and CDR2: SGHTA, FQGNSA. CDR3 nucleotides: TGTGCCAGCAGCTTAGTTGGCCAGCCCCAGCATTTT. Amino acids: CASSLVGQPQHF.

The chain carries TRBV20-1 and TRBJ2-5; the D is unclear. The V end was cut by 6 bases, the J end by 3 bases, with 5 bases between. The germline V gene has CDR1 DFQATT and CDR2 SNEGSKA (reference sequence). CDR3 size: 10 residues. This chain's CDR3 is CSANKETQYF. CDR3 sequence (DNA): TGCAGTGCAAACAAAGAGACCCAGTACTTC.

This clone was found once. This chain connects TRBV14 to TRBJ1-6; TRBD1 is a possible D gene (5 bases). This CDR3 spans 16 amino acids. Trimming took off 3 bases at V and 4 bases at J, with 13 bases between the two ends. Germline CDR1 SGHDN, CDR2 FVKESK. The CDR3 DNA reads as TGTGCCAGCAGCCACTTACGACAGTATTATAATTCACCCCTCCACTTT. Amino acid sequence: CASSHLRQYYNSPLHF.

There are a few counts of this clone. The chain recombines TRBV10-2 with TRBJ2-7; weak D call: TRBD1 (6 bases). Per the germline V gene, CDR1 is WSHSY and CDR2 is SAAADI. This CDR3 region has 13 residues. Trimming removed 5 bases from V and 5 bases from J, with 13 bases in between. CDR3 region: CASSTDRLNEQYF. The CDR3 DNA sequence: TGCGCCAGCAGTACTGACAGGCTTAACGAGCAGTACTTC.

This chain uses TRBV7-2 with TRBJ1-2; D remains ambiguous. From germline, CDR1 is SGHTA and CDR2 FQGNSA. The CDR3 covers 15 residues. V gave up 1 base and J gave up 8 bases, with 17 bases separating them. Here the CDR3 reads CASSLELGRVRGYTF. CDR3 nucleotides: TGTGCCAGCAGCTTAGAACTGGGCCGAGTAAGGGGCTACACCTTC.

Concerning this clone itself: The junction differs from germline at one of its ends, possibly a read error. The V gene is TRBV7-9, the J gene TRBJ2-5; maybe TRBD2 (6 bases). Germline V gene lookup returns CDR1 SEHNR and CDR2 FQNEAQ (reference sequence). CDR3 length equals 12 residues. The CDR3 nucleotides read TGTTCCAGCCGAGGAGGGGAAGAGACCCAGTACTTC. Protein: CSSRGGEETQYF.

CDR3 in DNA: TGTGCCAGCCTGGACAGGGGAATCACAGATACGCAGTATTTT. Translation: CASLDRGITDTQYF. The V gene is TRBV2, the J gene TRBJ2-3; 9 bases are a match to TRBD1. This CDR3 comprises 14 residues. CDR1 and CDR2 from the germline V gene are SNHLY and FYNNEI. V lost 8 bases to trimming and J lost 2 bases; unmatched junction nucleotides: 5.